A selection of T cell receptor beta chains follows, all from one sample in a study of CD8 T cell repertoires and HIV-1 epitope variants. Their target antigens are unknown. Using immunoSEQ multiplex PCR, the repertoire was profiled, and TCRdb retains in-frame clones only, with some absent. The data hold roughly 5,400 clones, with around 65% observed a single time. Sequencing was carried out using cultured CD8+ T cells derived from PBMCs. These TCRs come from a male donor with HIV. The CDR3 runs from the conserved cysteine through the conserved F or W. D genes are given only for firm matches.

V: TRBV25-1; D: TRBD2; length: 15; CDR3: CASSEYGAGHNEQFF
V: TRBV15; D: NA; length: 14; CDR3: CATRNSLSTGELFF
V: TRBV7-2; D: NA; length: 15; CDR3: CASSSEGYSNQPQHF
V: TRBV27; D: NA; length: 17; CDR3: CASAFRGLGRANEKLFF
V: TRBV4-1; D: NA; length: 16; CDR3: CASSQDRGQEQETQYF
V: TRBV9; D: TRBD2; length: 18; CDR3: CASSVASGPSGGADTQYF
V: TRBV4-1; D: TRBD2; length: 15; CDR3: CASSYSGTSQETQYF
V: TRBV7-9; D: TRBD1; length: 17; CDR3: CASSSTLRGQGIYEQYF
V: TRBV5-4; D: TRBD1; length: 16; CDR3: CASSLVVGGTGNEQFF
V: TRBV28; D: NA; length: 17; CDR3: CASSPTPLAHSHNEQFF
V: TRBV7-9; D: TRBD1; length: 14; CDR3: CASRSEGATDTQYF
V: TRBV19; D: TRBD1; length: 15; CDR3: CASSTRTGVNTEAFF
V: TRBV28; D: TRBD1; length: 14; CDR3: CASAIQGGDTEAFF
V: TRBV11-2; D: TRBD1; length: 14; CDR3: CASSLGQGKFEAFF
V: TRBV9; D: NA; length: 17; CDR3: CASSNALGTLNTGELFF
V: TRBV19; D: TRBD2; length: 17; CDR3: CASSIGGTSGDTYEQYF
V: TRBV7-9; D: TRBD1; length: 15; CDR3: CASSNGTVSGNTIYF
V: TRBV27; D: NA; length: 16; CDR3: CASSLFPESSYNEQFF
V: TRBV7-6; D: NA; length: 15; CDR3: CASSLEASSYNEQFF
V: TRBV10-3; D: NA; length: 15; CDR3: CAISDPVTSGNTIYF
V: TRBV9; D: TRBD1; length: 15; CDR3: CASSPRDSSNEKLFF
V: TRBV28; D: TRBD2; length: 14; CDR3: CASSLVGGNNEQFF
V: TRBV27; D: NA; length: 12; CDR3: CANSLGGDGYTF
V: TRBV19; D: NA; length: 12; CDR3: CASYQGRDGYTF
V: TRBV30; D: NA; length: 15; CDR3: CAWSVLAGPNYGYTF
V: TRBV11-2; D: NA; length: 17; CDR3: CASSLDLGHSSYNEQFF
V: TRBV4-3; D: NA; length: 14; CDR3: CASSLDPRAETQYF
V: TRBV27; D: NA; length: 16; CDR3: CASSLLWESYVGELFF
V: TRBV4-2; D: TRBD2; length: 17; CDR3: CASSPVLAGDRPYEQYF
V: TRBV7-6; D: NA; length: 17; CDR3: CASSSDLTELGTGELFF
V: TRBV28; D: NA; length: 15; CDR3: CASSFFGTSYNEQFF
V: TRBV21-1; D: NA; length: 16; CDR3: CASSKIGGARGTEAFF
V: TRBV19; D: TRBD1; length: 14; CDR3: CASSSGQGVHEQFF
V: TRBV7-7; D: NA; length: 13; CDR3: CASSSELNTEAFF
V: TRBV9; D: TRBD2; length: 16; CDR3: CASSVAAGGRKGELFF
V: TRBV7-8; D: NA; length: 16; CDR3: CASSFEHGAGFYGYTF
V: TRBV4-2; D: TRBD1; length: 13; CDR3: CASSQTGVNEQYF
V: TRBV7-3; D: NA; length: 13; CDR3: CASSSNDADTQYF
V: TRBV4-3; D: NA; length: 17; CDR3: CASSQVPFRGGAGELFF
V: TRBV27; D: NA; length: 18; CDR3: CASKQIGRMGPFYNEQFF
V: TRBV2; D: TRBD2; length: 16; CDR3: CASSELRASGRYEQFF
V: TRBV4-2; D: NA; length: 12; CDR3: CASSQVNTEAFF
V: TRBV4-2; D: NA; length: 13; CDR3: CASSQGSQEELFF
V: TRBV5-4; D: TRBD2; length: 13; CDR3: CASSFLAGGELFF
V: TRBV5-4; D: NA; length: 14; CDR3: CASSLGGLLNEQFF
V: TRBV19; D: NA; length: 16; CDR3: CASSPEMGLQNTEAFF
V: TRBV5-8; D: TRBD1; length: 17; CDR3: CASSLGPPGQGSYEQYF
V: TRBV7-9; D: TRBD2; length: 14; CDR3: CASIRGGLANEQFF
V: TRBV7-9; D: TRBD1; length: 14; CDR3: CASSLGQYLREQYF
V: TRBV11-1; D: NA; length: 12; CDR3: CASSFNPNEQFF
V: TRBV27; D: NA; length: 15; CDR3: CASSLEAPGTGELFF
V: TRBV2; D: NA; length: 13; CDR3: CASKTRSNYGYTF
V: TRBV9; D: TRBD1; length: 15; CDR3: CASSVGQGAHYEQYF
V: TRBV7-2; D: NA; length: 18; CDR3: CASSHRRSGERGINIQYF